These 15 T cell receptor beta chains share one sample of origin, sequenced in a study of blood T cell repertoires in COVID-19. TCRdb's table, derived via immunoSEQ multiplex PCR, lists solely in-frame clones and lacks some. The sample shows a few hundred thousand clones, around 86% of them seen only once. Sequencing was performed on peripheral blood. The receptor set was obtained from a woman aged 45 to 65 with acute or convalescent COVID-19.

This clone has more than one count but fewer than ten. The chain links TRBV2 to TRBJ1-5; TRBD1 aligns across 8 bases. This CDR3 region has 15 residues. V lost 4 bases to trimming and J lost 7 bases; unmatched junction nucleotides: 9. Germline values: CDR1 SNHLY, CDR2 FYNNEI. CDR3 nucleotides: TGTGCCAGCAGTGGGGCTTTCAGGGGGCAGCAGCCCCAGCATTTT. It specifies CASSGAFRGQQPQHF.

This rearrangement joins TRBV6-5 to TRBJ1-1; 8 bases are shared with TRBD1. The V segment lost 5 bases and the J segment 1 base; nucleotides outside the gene matches: 3. The CDR3 extends over 14 amino acids. Germline values: CDR1 MNHEY, CDR2 SVGAGI. CDR3: CASSLTGANTEAFF. Written as DNA, the CDR3 is TGTGCCAGCAGTCTGACAGGGGCGAACACTGAAGCTTTCTTT.

The chain has TRBV6-5 and TRBJ2-5; weak D call: TRBD2 (5 bases). The ends were cut back, 4 bases at V and 5 bases at J, with 17 bases in the middle. CDR3 size: 15 residues. Germline lookup yields CDR1 MNHEY and CDR2 SVGAGI. CDR3 loop: CASSSSYGVRETQYF. The CDR3 DNA reads as TGTGCCAGCAGTTCGTCGTACGGGGTTCGCGAGACCCAGTACTTC.

The chain has TRBV24-1 and TRBJ2-7; 8 nucleotides align to TRBD2. Germline V gene sequence: CDR1 KGHDR, CDR2 SFDVKD. The CDR3 is 16 amino acids. The V segment lost 4 bases and the J segment 2 bases; nucleotides outside the gene matches: 9. The CDR3 loop is CATSDGREVDPYEQYF. Here the CDR3 DNA reads TGTGCCACCAGTGACGGGCGGGAGGTCGACCCCTACGAGCAGTACTTC.

The chain is built from TRBV27 and TRBJ1-6; 7 bases agree with TRBD1. CDR3 size: 14 residues. CDR1 is MNHEY and CDR2 is SMNVEV in the germline V gene (reference sequence). The trim removed 3 bases at V and 10 bases at J, leaving 6 bases unmatched. The CDR3 DNA is TGTGCCAGCAGTTTCGGGGACAGCAGATCACCCCTCCACTTT. It is translated as CASSFGDSRSPLHF.

This chain joins TRBV21-1 and TRBJ2-1; TRBD1 is the table's D call and was not checked against the DNA. TRBV21-1 counts as a pseudogene. CDR3 length: 15 residues. CDR3 nucleotides: TGTGCCAGCAGCTTCGACTGGACAGTACAAAATGAGCAGTTCTTC. Protein product: CASSFDWTVQNEQFF.

This clone turned up a few times. This sequence joins TRBV11-2 and TRBJ2-7; TRBD2 aligns across 7 bases. The V gene's germline CDR1 is SGHAT and CDR2 FQNNGV. This CDR3 is 13 amino acids long. V was clipped by 5 bases and J by 1 base; unmatched bases: 2. CDR3 coding DNA: TGTGCCAGCAGCCCGGGGGGATCCTACGAGCAGTACTTC. Its protein product is CASSPGGSYEQYF.

This sequence joins TRBV4-3 and TRBJ1-4; tentatively, D is TRBD1 (5 bases). Per germline, CDR1 LGHNA and CDR2 YSLEER. The CDR3 totals 14 residues. Trimming stripped 3 bases from V and 4 bases from J, with 9 bases between. The CDR3 DNA follows: TGCGCCAGCAGCCAGACAGCTAATAATGAAAAACTGTTTTTT. The encoded protein is CASSQTANNEKLFF.

This clone came up a few times. The chain links TRBV28 to TRBJ1-3; D unclear. The CDR3 runs 14 residues. Trimming pared 5 bases from V and 4 bases from J, leaving 12 bases between. Germline V lookup: CDR1 MDHEN, CDR2 SYDVKM. CDR3 sequence (DNA): TGTGCCAGCAGTCCCGTGGAGAGGGGAAACACCATATATTTT. This codes for CASSPVERGNTIYF.

The CDR3 coding sequence is TGCGCCAGCAGCTTGGGGTCTGACAGGGTCCTGTTTTTT. This codes for CASSLGSDRVLFF. The chain employs TRBV5-1 and TRBJ1-4; 7 nucleotides line up with TRBD1. Per the germline V gene, CDR1 is SGHRS and CDR2 is YFSETQ. The trim removed 0 bases at V and 14 bases at J, leaving 7 bases unmatched. The CDR3 spans 13 residues. Variable domain in full (rest from reference TRBV5-1 and TRBJ1-4): KAGVTQTPRYLIKTRGQQVTLSCSPISGHRSVSWYQQTPGQGLQFLFEYFSETQRNKGNFPGRFSGRQFSNSRSEMNVSTLELGDSALYLCASSLGSDRVLFFGSGTQLSVL.

This clone was seen once. The chain uses TRBV6-6 and TRBJ2-7, with 8 bases fitting TRBD2. Germline lookup yields CDR1 MNHNY and CDR2 SVGAGI (reference sequence). V gave up 6 bases and J gave up 2 bases; unmatched junction bases: 6. The CDR3 length is 14 residues. Here the CDR3 DNA reads TGTGCCAGCAGGGGGACTAGACCTACCTACGAGCAGTACTTC. Its protein product is CASRGTRPTYEQYF.

Concerning this clone itself: Other DNA sequences in the sample encode the same CDR3. The chain couples TRBV7-3 to TRBJ2-1; TRBD1 agrees at 10 bases. The germline gives CDR1 SGHTA, CDR2 FQGTGA. Germline trimming cut 6 bases from V and 3 bases from J; bases unmatched to any gene: 5. This CDR3 contains 15 residues. As DNA, the CDR3 is TGTGCCAGCAGACCCGGGACAGGGGTCTACAATGAGCAGTTCTTC. Its translation: CASRPGTGVYNEQFF.

The rearrangement uses TRBV28 and TRBJ2-7; 10 nucleotides line up with TRBD2. The germline gives CDR1 MDHEN, CDR2 SYDVKM. With 2 bases clipped from V and 1 base from J, the junction kept 2 bases outside the gene matches. The CDR3 is made up of 15 amino acids. CDR3 sequence (DNA): TGTGCCAGCAGTTTAGAGGGACTAGCGTCCTACGAGCAGTACTTC. Its translation: CASSLEGLASYEQYF.

This sequence joins TRBV11-2 and TRBJ1-1, with 9 positions matching TRBD1. This CDR3 comprises 14 residues. Germline CDR1 and CDR2: SGHAT and FQNNGV. V lost 5 bases to trimming and J lost 4 bases; unmatched junction nucleotides: 5. The CDR3 spells CASSRDREGTEAFF. CDR3 coding DNA: TGTGCCAGCAGCCGGGACAGGGAGGGCACTGAAGCTTTCTTT.

The chain is built from TRBV27 and TRBJ2-1, with TRBD2 matching 10 bases. Germline V gives CDR1 MNHEY, CDR2 SMNVEV (reference sequence). The CDR3 is 15 amino acids. With V trimmed by 6 bases and J by 8 bases, 10 bases remained unmatched. CDR3 sequence reads: CASRSHVAGGDEQFF. CDR3 DNA: TGTGCCAGCAGGTCCCATGTAGCGGGAGGCGATGAGCAGTTCTTC.